One sample yielded the 29 T cell receptor beta chains listed below, sequenced in a study of blood T cells in healthy people across ages. The authors ran a second PCR of about 6 to 11 cycles using a sample-barcoded 5' primer and a J-beta primer mix. TCRdb ran MiXCR on the 5' RACE reads and lists one entry per CDR3 protein. The sample holds approximately 1,000,000 distinct CDR3 sequences, more than 30% seen once. The sequenced sample consisted of blood. These TCRs come from a man in his late teens or twenties in good health.

This sequence joins TRBV6-5 and TRBJ2-1, with 7 bases aligning to TRBD1. Trimming took 9 bases from V and 2 from J; bases not matched to a gene: 13. Germline V gene lookup returns CDR1 MNHEY and CDR2 SVGAGI. The CDR3 loop spans 16 amino acids. The CDR3 region is CASGQREGATYNEQFF. DNA for the CDR3: TGTGCCAGTGGCCAGAGAGAGGGGGCGACCTACAATGAGCAGTTCTTC.

The CDR3 region is CASSFRGAEETQYF. The CDR3 region has the DNA TGTGCCAGCAGCTTCCGGGGAGCTGAAGAGACCCAGTACTTC. The chain employs TRBV28 and TRBJ2-5, with TRBD2 as a possible D gene (5 bases). The germline gives CDR1 MDHEN, CDR2 SYDVKM. V was trimmed by 6 bases and J by 3 bases, leaving 14 bases between them. CDR3 size: 14 residues.

In its sample, this clonotype was seen a few times. The chain carries TRBV20-1 and TRBJ1-4; D not certain. Trimming took off 0 bases at V and 1 base at J, with 6 bases between the two ends. This CDR3 comprises 14 residues. Per the germline V gene, CDR1 is DFQATT and CDR2 is SNEGSKA (reference sequence). The CDR3 is CSARDFGTNEKLFF. The DNA of the CDR3 is TGCAGTGCTAGAGATTTTGGAACTAATGAAAAACTGTTTTTT.

The V call is TRBV9, the J call TRBJ2-7; possibly TRBD1 for D (6 bases). V was shortened by 5 bases and J by 6 bases, with 21 bases between the two germline ends. The CDR3 has 15 residues. Germline V gene sequence: CDR1 SGDLS, CDR2 YYNGEE. CDR3 in amino acids: CASSPSRGALLEQYF. CDR3 nucleotides: TGTGCCAGCAGTCCTAGCAGGGGAGCCCTACTCGAGCAGTACTTC.

The CDR3 nucleotides read TGTGCCATCAGGATGACAGCCTACTATGGCTACACCTTC. The encoded protein is CAIRMTAYYGYTF. This chain uses TRBV10-3 with TRBJ1-2; possible D gene TRBD1, 5 bases. The ends were cut back, 6 bases at V and 3 bases at J, with 11 bases in the middle. The germline V gene has CDR1 ENHRY and CDR2 SYGVKD. This CDR3 comprises 13 residues.

The chain couples TRBV29-1 to TRBJ1-5; no clear D. Looked up from germline, CDR1 is SQVTM and CDR2 is ANQGSEA. The CDR3 extends over 13 amino acids. The ends were cut back, 4 bases at V and 6 bases at J, with 13 bases in the middle. This CDR3 is CSVASGGGQPQHF. CDR3 DNA sequence: TGCAGCGTTGCCTCAGGTGGCGGTCAGCCCCAGCATTTT.

The chain recombines TRBV7-2 with TRBJ1-1; perhaps TRBD1 as D (5 bases). This CDR3 spans 13 amino acids. V shed 8 bases and J shed 7 bases, with 17 bases lying between them. CDR1 is SGHTA and CDR2 is FQGNSA in the germline V gene. As DNA, the CDR3 is TGTGCCAGCGCCTTTGAGGGGCTTGGTGAAGCTTTCTTT. Protein: CASAFEGLGEAFF.

CDR3 coding DNA: TGTGCCAGCAGTGTGGGACAGGATAATGAGCAGTTCTTC. Amino acid sequence: CASSVGQDNEQFF. V gene TRBV27 combines with J gene TRBJ2-1, with 8 bases identical to TRBD1. Germline trimming cut 5 bases from V and 7 bases from J; bases unmatched to any gene: 4. Germline lookup yields CDR1 MNHEY and CDR2 SMNVEV (reference sequence). This CDR3 has 13 residues.

This clonotype has just a few counts. This rearrangement joins TRBV20-1 to TRBJ1-5; TRBD1 matches 8 bases. V was clipped by 1 base and J by 3 bases; unmatched bases: 5. The germline gives CDR1 DFQATT, CDR2 SNEGSKA (reference sequence). This CDR3 region has 15 residues. CDR3: CSARGAGGVNQPQHF. The CDR3 DNA sequence: TGCAGTGCTAGAGGGGCAGGGGGCGTCAATCAGCCCCAGCATTTT.

The V call is TRBV20-1, the J call TRBJ1-2; D unclear. Looked up from germline, CDR1 is DFQATT and CDR2 is SNEGSKA (reference sequence). V shed 0 bases and J shed 7 bases, with 21 bases lying between them. The length of the CDR3 is 16 residues. The CDR3: CSARDRTTLIMGGYTF. CDR3 in DNA: TGCAGTGCTAGAGATAGGACTACTCTCATAATGGGTGGCTACACCTTC.

The chain recombines TRBV7-9 with TRBJ2-3; 8 positions agree with TRBD2. The germline gives CDR1 SEHNR, CDR2 FQNEAQ (reference sequence). This CDR3 comprises 16 residues. The trim removed 5 bases at V and 4 bases at J, leaving 11 bases unmatched. CDR3: CASSGPGLESADTQYF. The CDR3 nucleotides are TGTGCCAGCAGCGGGCCGGGACTAGAAAGCGCAGATACGCAGTATTTT.

In the case of this clonotype: The junction and the germline gene differ at one end; a read error may be behind it. The CDR3 DNA follows: TGTGCCAGTACCCCACAGGGTGGGAATGAACAGTTCTTC. As protein: CASTPQGGNEQFF. V usage is TRBV19 and J usage is TRBJ2-1; perhaps TRBD1 as D (6 bases). CDR3 length equals 13 residues. The germline V gene encodes CDR1 LNHDA and CDR2 SQIVND (reference sequence).

The table lists this clonotype with a few counts. The chain links TRBV13 to TRBJ2-3; D unresolved. V was shortened by 4 bases and J by 7 bases, with 15 bases between the two germline ends. The V gene's germline CDR1 is PRHDT and CDR2 FYEKMQ (reference sequence). The CDR3 has 14 residues. CDR3 in amino acids: CASSSDTDLNTQYF. The CDR3 nucleotides read TGTGCCAGCAGCTCCGATACCGACTTGAATACGCAGTATTTT.

As DNA, the CDR3 is TGTGCCAGCAGCTTAGGCCTTTCACTAGCGGGAGGCAATGAGCAGTTCTTC. It is translated as CASSLGLSLAGGNEQFF. V and J are TRBV13 and TRBJ2-1; 12 nucleotides match TRBD2. This CDR3 has 17 residues. Per germline, CDR1 PRHDT and CDR2 FYEKMQ (reference sequence). V shed 0 bases, J shed 6 bases, and the junction held 6 bases outside the gene matches.

A few counts support this clonotype. V and J are TRBV20-1 and TRBJ1-2; D is possibly TRBD1 (6 bases). Germline CDR1 is DFQATT and CDR2 is SNEGSKA (reference sequence). The CDR3 totals 14 residues. V gave up 3 bases and J gave up 6 bases, with 17 bases separating them. The CDR3 reads CSARINRDGNGYTF. CDR3 coding DNA: TGCAGTGCTAGGATCAACAGGGATGGCAATGGCTACACCTTC.

This clonotype has just a few counts. The chain links TRBV20-1 to TRBJ2-1, with D perhaps matching TRBD1 (7 bases). Germline V gene sequence: CDR1 DFQATT, CDR2 SNEGSKA (reference sequence). Between the trimmed V and J ends, which lost 5 bases and 4 bases, there was a span of 24 bases. The CDR3 has 17 amino acids. CDR3 in DNA: TGCAGTGCTCGGGGGATCAGACAGGGTCTAACTTACAATGAGCAGTTCTTC. This codes for CSARGIRQGLTYNEQFF.

There are a few counts of this clonotype. The chain employs TRBV7-2 and TRBJ2-3; TRBD2 aligns across 8 bases. CDR3 length: 15 amino acids. Germline CDR1 reads SGHTA; CDR2 reads FQGNSA. Trimming took 3 bases from V and 1 from J; bases not matched to a gene: 3. The CDR3, as DNA: TGTGCCAGCAGCTTTAGCGGGGAAGGCACAGATACGCAGTATTTT. This encodes CASSFSGEGTDTQYF.

The rearrangement joins TRBV6-2 or TRBV6-3 to TRBJ2-1; D is possibly TRBD2 (7 bases). V was cut by 2 bases and J by 1 base, with 9 bases left in between. The germline V gene has CDR1 MNHEY and CDR2 SVGEGT. This CDR3 is built from 15 residues. The CDR3 region has the DNA TGTGCCAGCAGTTACGGGGGGGCTTCCTACAATGAGCAGTTCTTC. Translation: CASSYGGASYNEQFF.

The V and J genes are TRBV12-3 or TRBV12-4 and TRBJ1-1, with 7 bases lining up with TRBD1. The CDR3 is 15 residues long. With V trimmed by 5 bases and J by 4 bases, 10 bases remained unmatched. The CDR3 spells CASSLRRQGGTEAFF. CDR3 nucleotides: TGTGCCAGCAGTCTCCGCAGACAGGGCGGCACTGAAGCTTTCTTT.

This chain uses TRBV4-1 with TRBJ2-1; 7 positions match TRBD2. The V and J ends lost 0 bases and 9 bases, in that order; junction bases with no gene match: 5. This CDR3 has 14 residues. Germline values: CDR1 MGHRA, CDR2 YSYEKL. The CDR3 sequence: CASSQEGLAVEQFF. CDR3 DNA: TGCGCCAGCAGCCAAGAAGGGCTAGCGGTTGAGCAGTTCTTC.

This clonotype was seen repeatedly, ten times or more. The chain recombines TRBV20-1 with TRBJ1-2; D possibly corresponds to TRBD1 (6 bases). Trimming took off 3 bases at V and 6 bases at J, with 20 bases between the two ends. The CDR3 totals 15 residues. The germline V gene has CDR1 DFQATT and CDR2 SNEGSKA (reference sequence). The CDR3 DNA reads as TGCAGTGCTAGTTGGCAGGGGCGGGTATTCGATGGCTACACCTTC. Translated, it gives CSASWQGRVFDGYTF.

Notes on this clonotype: An end of the junction does not agree with germline; a read error may underlie this. This sequence joins TRBV5-1 and TRBJ2-1; 7 positions match TRBD2. The V gene's germline CDR1 is SGHRS and CDR2 YFSETQ. The CDR3 totals 16 residues. The CDR3 DNA sequence: TGCGCCAGCAGCTTTGGGGGGGGGAGCTCCTACAAGGAGCAGTTCTTC. Its protein product is CASSFGGGSSYKEQFF.

This clonotype showed up just a few times. The chain links TRBV7-2 to TRBJ2-3, with D tentatively TRBD2 (6 bases). The CDR3 length is 17 residues. Germline loops: CDR1 SGHTA, CDR2 FQGNSA. The ends were cut back, 2 bases at V and 0 bases at J, with 15 bases in the middle. CDR3 sequence (DNA): TGTGCCAGCAGCTTATTTACGGGGGAATATAGCACAGATACGCAGTATTTT. Its translation is CASSLFTGEYSTDTQYF. The variable domain in full, completed from reference TRBV7-2 and TRBJ2-3, reads GAGVSQSPSNKVTEKGKDVELRCDPISGHTALYWYRQSLGQGLEFLIYFQGNSAPDKSGLPSDRFSAERTGGSVSTLTIQRTQQEDSAVYLCASSLFTGEYSTDTQYFGPGTRLTVL.

This clonotype was detected many times. V and J are TRBV6-5 and TRBJ2-1, with D unclear. V was clipped by 2 bases and J by 10 bases, with 6 bases between them. CDR3 length: 11 residues. Per germline, CDR1 MNHEY and CDR2 SVGAGI. The CDR3 reads CASSYGWEQFF. CDR3 DNA: TGTGCCAGCAGTTACGGGTGGGAGCAGTTCTTC.

This rearrangement joins TRBV20-1 to TRBJ1-4, with D possibly TRBD1 on 6 matching bases. CDR1 DFQATT and CDR2 SNEGSKA come from the germline V gene (reference sequence). The CDR3 has 15 residues. V gave up 5 bases and J gave up 7 bases, with 20 bases separating them. CDR3 DNA sequence: TGCAGTGCTCGCATTCCGGGACAAATTATTGAAAAACTGTTTTTT. Its translation: CSARIPGQIIEKLFF.

The chain uses TRBV11-2 and TRBJ2-5; D not resolved. Germline V gene data show CDR1 as SGHAT and CDR2 as FQNNGV. The V and J ends lost 7 bases and 3 bases respectively, with 24 bases between them. This CDR3 spans 17 amino acids. CDR3: CASTIYPVDLQKETQYF. DNA of the CDR3: TGTGCCAGCACGATCTACCCGGTGGATCTTCAAAAAGAGACCCAGTACTTC.

J is TRBJ2-1 and V is TRBV7-2; the match to TRBD2 covers 9 bases. CDR1 is SGHTA and CDR2 is FQGNSA in the germline V gene. There are 17 residues in the CDR3. V shed 2 bases, J shed 2 bases, and the junction held 7 bases outside the gene matches. The CDR3 nucleotides are TGTGCCAGCAGCTTATGGTTGAGCGGGGGGCCCTACAATGAGCAGTTCTTC. This translates into CASSLWLSGGPYNEQFF.

This chain joins TRBV11-2 and TRBJ2-2, with 7 nucleotides matching TRBD1. The CDR3 runs 16 residues. Germline V lookup: CDR1 SGHAT, CDR2 FQNNGV. Trimming removed 6 bases from V and 3 bases from J; junction bases left unmatched: 10. CDR3 DNA: TGTGCCAGCAGGCCCGTAAGGGGGCGGGACACCGGGGAGCTGTTTTTT. Its protein is CASRPVRGRDTGELFF.

The chain is built from TRBV11-1 and TRBJ2-3; TRBD2 might be the D (5 bases). Looked up from germline, CDR1 is SGHAT and CDR2 is FQDESV (reference sequence). The CDR3 has 15 amino acids. The V gene lost 3 bases and the J gene lost 3 bases, with 13 bases spanning the gap. CDR3 bases: TGTGCCAGCAGCTTGGGAGCAGTCCCGACAGATACGCAGTATTTT. It encodes CASSLGAVPTDTQYF.